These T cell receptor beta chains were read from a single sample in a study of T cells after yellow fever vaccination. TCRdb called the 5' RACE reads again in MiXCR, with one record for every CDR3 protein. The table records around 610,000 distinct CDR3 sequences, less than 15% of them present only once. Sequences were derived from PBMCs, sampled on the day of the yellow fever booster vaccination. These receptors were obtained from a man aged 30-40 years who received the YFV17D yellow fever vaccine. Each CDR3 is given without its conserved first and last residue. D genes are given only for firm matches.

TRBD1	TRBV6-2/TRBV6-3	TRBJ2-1	ASTNFRDRTNEQF
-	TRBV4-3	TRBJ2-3	ASSQEMVGVSDTQY
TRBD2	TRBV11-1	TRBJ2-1	ASSPRTSGHNEQF
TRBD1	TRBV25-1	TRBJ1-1	ASSEFFGQGRTEAF
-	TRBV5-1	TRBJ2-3	ASSLAYGVTDTQY
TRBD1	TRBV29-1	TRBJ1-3	SVDTTGSGNTIY
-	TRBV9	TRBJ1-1	ASSLGVSTEAF
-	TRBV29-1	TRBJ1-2	SVEVAGAGGYT
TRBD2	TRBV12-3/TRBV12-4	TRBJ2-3	ASSRAGGQTSTDTQY
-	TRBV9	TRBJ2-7	ASSVGTAPNEQY
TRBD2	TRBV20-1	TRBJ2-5	SARDLRLAGYQETQY
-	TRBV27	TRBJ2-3	ASMDSPHNTQY
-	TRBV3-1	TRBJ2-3	ASSQTRPAMGTDTQY
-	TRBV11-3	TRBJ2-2	ASSTTGVGELF
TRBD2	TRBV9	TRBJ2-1	ASSVVGAGDNEQF
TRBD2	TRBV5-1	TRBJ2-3	ASSHYAGTIRQTSTDTQY
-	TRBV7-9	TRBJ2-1	ASSLRYGDNEQF
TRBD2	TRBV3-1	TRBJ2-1	ASSQDRSLAAYNEQF
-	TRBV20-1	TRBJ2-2	SARGQENTGELF
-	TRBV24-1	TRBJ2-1	ATSDKWEQF
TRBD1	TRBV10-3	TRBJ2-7	ATYGQDGTNHYEQY
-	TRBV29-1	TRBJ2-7	SVALGNPYEQY
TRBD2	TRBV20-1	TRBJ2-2	SARGNSGSHSGGELF
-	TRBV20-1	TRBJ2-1	SARSSLDEQF
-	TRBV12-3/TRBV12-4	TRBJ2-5	ASSYRGGFETQY
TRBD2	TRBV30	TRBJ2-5	AWKRGQTQY
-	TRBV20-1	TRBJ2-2	SAKGGELF
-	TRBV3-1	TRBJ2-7	ASSQAFSYEQY
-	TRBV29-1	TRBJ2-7	SVTGRQSYEQY
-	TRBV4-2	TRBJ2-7	ASSQDSSRSEQY
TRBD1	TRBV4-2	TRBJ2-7	ASSQDPRGSYEQY
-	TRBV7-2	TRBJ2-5	ASSLIQLQETQY
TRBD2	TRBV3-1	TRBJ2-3	ASSHLAGEADTQY
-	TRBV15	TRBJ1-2	ATSRDASGYT
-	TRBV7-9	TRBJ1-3	ASSVAPGPGNTIY